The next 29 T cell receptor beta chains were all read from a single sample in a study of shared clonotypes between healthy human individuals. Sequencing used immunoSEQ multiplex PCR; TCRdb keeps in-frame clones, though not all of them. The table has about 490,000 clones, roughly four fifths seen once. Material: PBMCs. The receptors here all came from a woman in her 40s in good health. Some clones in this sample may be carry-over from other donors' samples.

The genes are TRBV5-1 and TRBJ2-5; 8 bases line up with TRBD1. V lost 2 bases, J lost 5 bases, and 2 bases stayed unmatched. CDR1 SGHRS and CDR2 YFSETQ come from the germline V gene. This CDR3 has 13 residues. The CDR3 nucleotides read TGCGCCAGCAGCTTCCGGACAGGGGAGACCCAGTACTTC. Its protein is CASSFRTGETQYF.

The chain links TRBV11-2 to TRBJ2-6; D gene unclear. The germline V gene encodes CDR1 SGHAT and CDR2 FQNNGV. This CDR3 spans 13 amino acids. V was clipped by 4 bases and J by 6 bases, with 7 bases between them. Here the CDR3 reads CASSSAAANVLTF. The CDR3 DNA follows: TGTGCCAGCAGCTCAGCCGCGGCCAACGTCCTGACTTTC.

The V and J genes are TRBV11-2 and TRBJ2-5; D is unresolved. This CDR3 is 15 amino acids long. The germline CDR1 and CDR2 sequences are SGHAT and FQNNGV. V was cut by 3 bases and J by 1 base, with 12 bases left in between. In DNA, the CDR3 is TGTGCCAGCAGCTTCCCAAGGGAACTCCAAGAGACCCAGTACTTC. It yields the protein CASSFPRELQETQYF. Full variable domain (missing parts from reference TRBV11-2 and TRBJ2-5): EAGVAQSPRYKIIEKRQSVAFWCNPISGHATLYWYQQILGQGPKLLIQFQNNGVVDDSQLPKDRFSAERLKGVDSTLKIQPAKLEDSAVYLCASSFPRELQETQYFGPGTRLLVL.

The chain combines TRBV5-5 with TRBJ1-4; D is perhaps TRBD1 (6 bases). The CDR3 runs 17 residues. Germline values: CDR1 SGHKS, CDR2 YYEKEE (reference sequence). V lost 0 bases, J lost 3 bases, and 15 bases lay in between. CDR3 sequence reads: CASSLVPPGGSNEKLFF. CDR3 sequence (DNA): TGTGCCAGCAGCTTGGTTCCACCGGGGGGCTCTAATGAAAAACTGTTTTTT.

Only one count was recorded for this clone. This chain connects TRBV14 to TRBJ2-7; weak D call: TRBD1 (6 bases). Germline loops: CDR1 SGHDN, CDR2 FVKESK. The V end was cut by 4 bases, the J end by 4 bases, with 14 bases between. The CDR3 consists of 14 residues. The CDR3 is CASSPQAGQYEQYF. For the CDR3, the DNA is TGTGCCAGCAGCCCCCAGGCTGGACAGTACGAGCAGTACTTC. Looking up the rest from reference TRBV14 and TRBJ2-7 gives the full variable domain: EAGVTQFPSHSVIEKGQTVTLRCDPISGHDNLYWYRRVMGKEIKFLLHFVKESKQDESGMPNNRFLAERTGGTYSTLKVQPAELEDSGVYFCASSPQAGQYEQYFGPGTRLTVT.

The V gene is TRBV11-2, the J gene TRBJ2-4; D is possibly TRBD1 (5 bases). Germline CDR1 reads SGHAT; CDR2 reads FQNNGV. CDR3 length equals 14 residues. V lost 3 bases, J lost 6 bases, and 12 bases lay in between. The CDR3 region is CASSFDRDANIQYF. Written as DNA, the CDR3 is TGTGCCAGCAGCTTTGACAGAGACGCAAACATTCAGTACTTC.

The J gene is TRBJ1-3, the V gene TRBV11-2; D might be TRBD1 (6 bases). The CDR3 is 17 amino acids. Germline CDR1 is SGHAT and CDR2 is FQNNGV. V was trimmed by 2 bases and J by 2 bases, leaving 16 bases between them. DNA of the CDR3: TGTGCCAGCAGCTTAAGCTGGGGGGGCAGTACTGGAAACACCATATATTTT. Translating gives CASSLSWGGSTGNTIYF.

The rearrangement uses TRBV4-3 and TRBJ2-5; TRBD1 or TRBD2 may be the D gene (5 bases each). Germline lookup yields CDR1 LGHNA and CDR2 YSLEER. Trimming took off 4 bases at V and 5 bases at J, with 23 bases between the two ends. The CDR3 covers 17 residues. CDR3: CASSPALGSAEGETQYF. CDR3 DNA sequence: TGCGCCAGCAGCCCCGCACTCGGGTCCGCAGAGGGGGAGACCCAGTACTTC.

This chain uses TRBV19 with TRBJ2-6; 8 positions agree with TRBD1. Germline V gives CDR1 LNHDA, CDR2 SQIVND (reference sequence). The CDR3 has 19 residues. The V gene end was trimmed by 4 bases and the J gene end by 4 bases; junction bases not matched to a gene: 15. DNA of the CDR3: TGTGCCAGTAGTAGGACAGGGTATGACTATGTGAAGGGGGCCAACGTCCTGACTTTC. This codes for CASSRTGYDYVKGANVLTF.

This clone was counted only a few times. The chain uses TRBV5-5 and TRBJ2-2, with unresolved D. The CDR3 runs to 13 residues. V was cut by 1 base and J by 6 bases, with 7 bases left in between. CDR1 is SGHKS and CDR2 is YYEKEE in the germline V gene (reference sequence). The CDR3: CASSLFFSGELFF. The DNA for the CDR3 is TGTGCCAGCAGCTTGTTTTTTTCCGGGGAGCTGTTTTTT.

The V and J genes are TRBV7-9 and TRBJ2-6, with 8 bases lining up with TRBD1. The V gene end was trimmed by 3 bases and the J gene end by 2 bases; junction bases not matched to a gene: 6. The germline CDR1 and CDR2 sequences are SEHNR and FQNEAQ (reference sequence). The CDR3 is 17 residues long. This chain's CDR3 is CASSFARGQAGANVLTF. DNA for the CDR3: TGTGCCAGCAGCTTTGCCAGGGGGCAAGCTGGGGCCAACGTCCTGACTTTC.

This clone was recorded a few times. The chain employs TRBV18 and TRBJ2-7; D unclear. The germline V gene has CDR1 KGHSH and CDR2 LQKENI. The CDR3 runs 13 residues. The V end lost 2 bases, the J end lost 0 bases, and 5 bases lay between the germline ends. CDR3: CASSPDLSYEQYF. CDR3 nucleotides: TGTGCCAGCTCACCAGACCTCTCCTACGAGCAGTACTTC.

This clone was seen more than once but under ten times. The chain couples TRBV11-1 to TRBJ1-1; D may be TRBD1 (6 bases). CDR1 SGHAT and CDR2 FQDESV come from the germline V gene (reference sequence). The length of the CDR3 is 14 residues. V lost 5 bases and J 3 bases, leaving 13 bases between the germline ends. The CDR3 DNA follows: TGTGCCAGCAGCGACGGACAGCTCTACACTGAAGCTTTCTTT. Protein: CASSDGQLYTEAFF.

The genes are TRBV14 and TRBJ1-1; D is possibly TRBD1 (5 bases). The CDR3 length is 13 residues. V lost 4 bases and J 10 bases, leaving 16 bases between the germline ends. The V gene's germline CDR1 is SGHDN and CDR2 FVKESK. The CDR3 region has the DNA TGTGCCAGCAGCCCAGTGAAGGGGCGAGGAGCTTTCTTT. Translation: CASSPVKGRGAFF.

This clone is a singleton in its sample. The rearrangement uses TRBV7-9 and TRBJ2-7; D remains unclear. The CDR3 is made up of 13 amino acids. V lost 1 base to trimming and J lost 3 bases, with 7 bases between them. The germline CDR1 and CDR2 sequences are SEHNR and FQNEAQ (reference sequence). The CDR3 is CASSLGHNYEQYF. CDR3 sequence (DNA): TGTGCCAGCAGCTTAGGGCACAACTACGAGCAGTACTTC.

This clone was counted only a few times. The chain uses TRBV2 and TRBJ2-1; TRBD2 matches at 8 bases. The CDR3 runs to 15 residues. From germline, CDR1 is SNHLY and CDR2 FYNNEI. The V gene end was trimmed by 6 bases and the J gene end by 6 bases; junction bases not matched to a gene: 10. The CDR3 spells CASSVPGTSFNEQFF. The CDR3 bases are TGTGCCAGCAGCGTCCCCGGGACTAGTTTCAATGAGCAGTTCTTC.

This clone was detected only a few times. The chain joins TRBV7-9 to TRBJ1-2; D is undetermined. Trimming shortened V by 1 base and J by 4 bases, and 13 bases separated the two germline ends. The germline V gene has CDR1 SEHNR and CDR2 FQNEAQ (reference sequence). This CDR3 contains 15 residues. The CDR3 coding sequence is TGTGCCAGCAGCTTAGACAGCGCCAACATCTATGGCTACACCTTC. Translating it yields CASSLDSANIYGYTF. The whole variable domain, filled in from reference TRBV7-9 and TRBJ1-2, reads DTGVSQNPRHKITKRGQNVTFRCDPISEHNRLYWYRQTLGQGPEFLTYFQNEAQLEKSRLLSDRFSAERPKGSFSTLEIQRTEQGDSAMYLCASSLDSANIYGYTFGSGTRLTVV.

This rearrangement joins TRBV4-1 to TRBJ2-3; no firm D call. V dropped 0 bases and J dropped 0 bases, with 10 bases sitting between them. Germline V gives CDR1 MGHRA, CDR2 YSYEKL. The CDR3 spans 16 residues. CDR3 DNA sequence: TGCGCCAGCAGCCAAGATTGGGCAACTAGCACAGATACGCAGTATTTT. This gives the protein CASSQDWATSTDTQYF.

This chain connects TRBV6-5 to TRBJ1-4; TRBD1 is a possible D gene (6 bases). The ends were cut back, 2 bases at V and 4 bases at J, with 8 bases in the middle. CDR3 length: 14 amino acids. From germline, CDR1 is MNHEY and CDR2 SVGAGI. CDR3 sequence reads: CASSYRGSNEKLFF. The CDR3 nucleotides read TGTGCCAGCAGTTACAGGGGGAGTAATGAAAAACTGTTTTTT.

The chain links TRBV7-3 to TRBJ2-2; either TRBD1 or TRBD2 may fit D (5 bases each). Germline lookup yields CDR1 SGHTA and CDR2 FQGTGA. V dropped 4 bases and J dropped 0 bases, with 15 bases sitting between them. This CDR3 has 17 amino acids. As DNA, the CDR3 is TGTGCCAGCAGCTCCACTAGGGGCGGAGCGAACACCGGGGAGCTGTTTTTT. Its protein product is CASSSTRGGANTGELFF.

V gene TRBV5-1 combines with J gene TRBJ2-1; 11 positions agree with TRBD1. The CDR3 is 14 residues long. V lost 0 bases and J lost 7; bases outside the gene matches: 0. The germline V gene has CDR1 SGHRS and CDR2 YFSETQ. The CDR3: CASSLGDRGNEQFF. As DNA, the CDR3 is TGCGCCAGCAGCTTGGGGGACAGGGGGAATGAGCAGTTCTTC. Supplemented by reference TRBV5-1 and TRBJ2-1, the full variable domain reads KAGVTQTPRYLIKTRGQQVTLSCSPISGHRSVSWYQQTPGQGLQFLFEYFSETQRNKGNFPGRFSGRQFSNSRSEMNVSTLELGDSALYLCASSLGDRGNEQFFGPGTRLTVL.

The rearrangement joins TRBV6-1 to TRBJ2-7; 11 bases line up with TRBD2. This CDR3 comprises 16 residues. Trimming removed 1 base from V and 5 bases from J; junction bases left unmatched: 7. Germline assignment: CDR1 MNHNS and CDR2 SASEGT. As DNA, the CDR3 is TGTGCCAGCAGTGAAGTGGTGACTAGCGGGAACCACGAGCAGTACTTC. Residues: CASSEVVTSGNHEQYF.

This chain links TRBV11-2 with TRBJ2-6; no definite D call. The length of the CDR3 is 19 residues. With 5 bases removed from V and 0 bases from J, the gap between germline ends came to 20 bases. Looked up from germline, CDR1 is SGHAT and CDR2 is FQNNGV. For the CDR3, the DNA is TGTGCCAGCAGCCCCCTCCTCGGCAGCGCAAGCTCTGGGGCCAACGTCCTGACTTTC. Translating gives CASSPLLGSASSGANVLTF.

The CDR3 is CASSLGIRMDEQFF. The CDR3 bases are TGTGCCAGCAGCTTGGGTATTAGGATGGATGAGCAGTTCTTC. The gene calls are TRBV5-4 and TRBJ2-1; no clear D gene. Germline V CDR1 and CDR2: SGHNT, YYREEE (reference sequence). The CDR3 covers 14 residues. V was trimmed by 0 bases and J by 8 bases, leaving 12 bases between them.

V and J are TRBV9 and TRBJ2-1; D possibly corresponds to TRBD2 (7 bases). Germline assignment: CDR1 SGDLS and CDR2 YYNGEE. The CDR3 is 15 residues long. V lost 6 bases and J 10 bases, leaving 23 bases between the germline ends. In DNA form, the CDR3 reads TGTGCCAGCAACTCGGGGGGCCCGCCACCTGGGGAGCAGTTCTTC. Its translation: CASNSGGPPPGEQFF.

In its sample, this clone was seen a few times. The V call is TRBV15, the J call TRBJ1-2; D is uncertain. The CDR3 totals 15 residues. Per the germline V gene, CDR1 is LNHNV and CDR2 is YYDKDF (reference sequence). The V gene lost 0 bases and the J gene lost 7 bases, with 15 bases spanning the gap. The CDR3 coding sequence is TGTGCCACCAGCAGAGAATCGGGCCCCAGGTCTGGCTACACCTTC. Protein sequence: CATSRESGPRSGYTF.

Here the CDR3 DNA reads TGTGCCAGCAGTTTTTATGGCGTTCCCTCCTACGAGCAGTACTTC. Amino acids: CASSFYGVPSYEQYF. V usage is TRBV28 and J usage is TRBJ2-7; D remains ambiguous. V was clipped by 3 bases and J by 0 bases, with 12 bases between them. Germline-derived CDR1 and CDR2 are MDHEN and SYDVKM. The CDR3 is 15 residues long.

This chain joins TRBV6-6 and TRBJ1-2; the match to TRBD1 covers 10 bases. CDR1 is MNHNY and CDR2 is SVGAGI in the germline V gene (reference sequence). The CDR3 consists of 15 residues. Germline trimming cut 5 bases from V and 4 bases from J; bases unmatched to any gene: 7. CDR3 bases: TGTGCCAGCAGTCCTAGACAGGGGGCAGCCTATGGCTACACCTTC. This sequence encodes CASSPRQGAAYGYTF.

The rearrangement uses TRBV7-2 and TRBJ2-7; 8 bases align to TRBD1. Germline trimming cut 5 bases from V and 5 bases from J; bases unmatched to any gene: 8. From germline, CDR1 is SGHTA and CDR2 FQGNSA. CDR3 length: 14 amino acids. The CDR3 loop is CASSRTGFGHEQYF. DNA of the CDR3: TGTGCCAGCAGCCGGACAGGGTTTGGACACGAGCAGTACTTC.